The 14 T cell receptor beta chains below were found in one sample sequenced in a study of Ad26.COV2.S vaccination and SARS-CoV-2 variants. Measured with immunoSEQ multiplex PCR; TCRdb has only the in-frame clones, and not every one. The top ten hold 12% of the sample, which has about 430,000 clones, 90% seen once. Treatment defined: roughly 18 received Ad26.COV2.S at low or high dose, single or two shots; about 5 received placebo; per-sample allocation not given. The investigators took samples on day 63 after the first vaccine or placebo injection. Material: peripheral blood, obtained in a trial of Ad26.COV2.S vaccine versus placebo. The receptors derive from a person aged 18-60 years who received the Ad26.COV2.S COVID-19 vaccine or a placebo.

This clone was counted a single time. The V gene is TRBV6-5, the J gene TRBJ2-7, with a tentative D call TRBD1 (5 bases). The germline CDR1 and CDR2 sequences are MNHEY and SVGAGI. V lost 0 bases and J 4 bases, leaving 13 bases between the germline ends. The CDR3 extends over 15 amino acids. CDR3 coding DNA: TGTGCCAGCAGTTACTCCGCAGGGTTTGAGTACGAGCAGTACTTC. Translating it yields CASSYSAGFEYEQYF.

The chain links TRBV6-2 or TRBV6-3 to TRBJ2-1; 11 bases are shared with TRBD2. This CDR3 contains 16 residues. V was pared by 5 bases and J by 6 bases, with 9 bases of the junction left unmatched. Germline assignment: CDR1 MNHEY and CDR2 SVGEGT. The CDR3 DNA is TGTGCCAGCAGTCGCCCAGGACTAGCGGGTAGCAATGAGCAGTTCTTC. It codes for CASSRPGLAGSNEQFF.

J is TRBJ2-7 and V is TRBV18; perhaps TRBD2 as D (6 bases). Per the germline V gene, CDR1 is KGHSH and CDR2 is LQKENI. V was cut by 0 bases and J by 9 bases, with 15 bases left in between. The CDR3 contains 14 residues. CDR3 region: CASSPPGGTSGQYF. The CDR3 DNA follows: TGTGCCAGCTCACCACCGGGGGGAACAAGCGGGCAGTACTTC.

CDR3 coding DNA: TGTGCCAGCAGCACCTCTGCGGTACGAAACGGGGAGCTGTTTTTT. Its protein is CASSTSAVRNGELFF. This sequence joins TRBV7-8 and TRBJ2-2; no clear D gene. CDR3 length: 15 amino acids. Trimming cost V 5 bases and J 7 bases, with 17 bases left between them. Germline-derived CDR1 and CDR2 are SGHVS and FQNEAQ.

The gene calls are TRBV4-1 and TRBJ2-2, with D maybe TRBD1 (6 bases). V was trimmed by 1 base and J by 4 bases, leaving 10 bases between them. CDR1 is MGHRA, CDR2 YSYEKL, per germline. This CDR3 region has 15 residues. The CDR3 loop reads CASSQVGQSTGELFF. CDR3 in DNA: TGCGCCAGCAGCCAAGTGGGACAATCCACCGGGGAGCTGTTTTTT.

The V and J genes are TRBV6-2 or TRBV6-3 and TRBJ2-1, with a weak D call TRBD1 (6 bases). The length of the CDR3 is 15 residues. Trimming pared 0 bases from V and 5 bases from J, leaving 11 bases between. CDR1 MNHEY and CDR2 SVGEGT come from the germline V gene. The CDR3 protein is CASSYSNRVNNEQFF. For the CDR3, the DNA is TGTGCCAGCAGTTACTCAAACAGGGTAAACAATGAGCAGTTCTTC.

The rearrangement uses TRBV18 and TRBJ1-6; no reliable D call. V was shortened by 5 bases and J by 5 bases, with 13 bases between the two germline ends. Germline CDR1 KGHSH, CDR2 LQKENI. The CDR3 totals 15 residues. This CDR3 is CASSSSEPHNSPLHF. CDR3 in DNA: TGTGCCAGCTCAAGTTCGGAGCCCCATAATTCACCCCTCCACTTT.

The J gene is TRBJ1-5, the V gene TRBV19, with D maybe TRBD1 (6 bases). The CDR3 runs to 15 residues. V lost 3 bases to trimming and J lost 6 bases, with 15 bases between them. The V gene's germline CDR1 is LNHDA and CDR2 SQIVND (reference sequence). The CDR3 coding sequence is TGTGCCAGTAGTATTATGGGGGCGTTGGGTCAGCCCCAGCATTTT. It codes for CASSIMGALGQPQHF.

The sample holds a few counts of this clone. The V call is TRBV7-9, the J call TRBJ1-5; D gene ambiguous. V gave up 5 bases and J gave up 1 base, with 6 bases separating them. This CDR3 is built from 13 residues. Germline assignment: CDR1 SEHNR and CDR2 FQNEAQ (reference sequence). DNA for the CDR3: TGTGCCAGCAGCCGCGACAGCAATCAGCCCCAGCATTTT. Its protein product is CASSRDSNQPQHF. The whole variable domain, filled in from reference TRBV7-9 and TRBJ1-5, reads DTGVSQNPRHKITKRGQNVTFRCDPISEHNRLYWYRQTLGQGPEFLTYFQNEAQLEKSRLLSDRFSAERPKGSFSTLEIQRTEQGDSAMYLCASSRDSNQPQHFGDGTRLSIL.

This rearrangement joins TRBV7-2 to TRBJ2-1; the D is unclear. The CDR3 is 14 residues long. Germline V gives CDR1 SGHTA, CDR2 FQGNSA. Trimming stripped 4 bases from V and 9 bases from J, with 16 bases between. The CDR3 is CASSSILALPEQFF. CDR3 bases: TGTGCCAGCAGCTCCATTTTGGCTCTCCCTGAGCAGTTCTTC. Full variable domain (missing parts from reference TRBV7-2 and TRBJ2-1): GAGVSQSPSNKVTEKGKDVELRCDPISGHTALYWYRQSLGQGLEFLIYFQGNSAPDKSGLPSDRFSAERTGGSVSTLTIQRTQQEDSAVYLCASSSILALPEQFFGPGTRLTVL.

This clone was recorded once. This sequence joins TRBV5-1 and TRBJ1-6, with 11 bases lining up with TRBD1. With V trimmed by 4 bases and J by 6 bases, 12 bases remained unmatched. CDR1 is SGHRS, CDR2 YFSETQ, per germline. The CDR3 spans 18 residues. The CDR3 protein is CASSTGTGGLSINSPLHF. The DNA of the CDR3 is TGCGCCAGCAGCACTGGGACAGGGGGATTAAGCATTAATTCACCCCTCCACTTT. The full variable domain, in which reference TRBV5-1 and TRBJ1-6 provide the parts outside the CDR3, is KAGVTQTPRYLIKTRGQQVTLSCSPISGHRSVSWYQQTPGQGLQFLFEYFSETQRNKGNFPGRFSGRQFSNSRSEMNVSTLELGDSALYLCASSTGTGGLSINSPLHFGNGTRLTVT.

The chain joins TRBV28 to TRBJ1-2, with D unresolved. The CDR3 runs 15 residues. Germline CDR1 and CDR2: MDHEN and SYDVKM. V was shortened by 2 bases and J by 8 bases, with 18 bases between the two germline ends. CDR3: CASSLSGVGPRGYTF. CDR3 bases: TGTGCCAGCAGTTTAAGTGGCGTTGGTCCCCGGGGCTACACCTTC.

The V call is TRBV6-2 or TRBV6-3, the J call TRBJ2-5, with 9 nucleotides matching TRBD2. The trim removed 8 bases at V and 4 bases at J, leaving 11 bases unmatched. CDR1 MNHEY and CDR2 SVGEGT come from the germline V gene. The CDR3 extends over 15 amino acids. The CDR3 DNA is TGTGCCAGCGGCCTTCTAGCGGGATCGCCAGAGACCCAGTACTTC. It codes for CASGLLAGSPETQYF.

This chain's CDR3 is CASSQGSKNTIYF. The CDR3 DNA reads as TGTGCCAGCAGCCAGGGGTCAAAGAACACCATATATTTT. The V gene is TRBV3-1 (or the pseudogene TRBV3-2), the J gene TRBJ1-3; the D is unclear. Trimming removed 3 bases at V and 7 bases at J, with 10 bases between. The CDR3 extends over 13 amino acids. CDR1 LGHDT and CDR2 YNNKEL come from the germline V gene (reference sequence).